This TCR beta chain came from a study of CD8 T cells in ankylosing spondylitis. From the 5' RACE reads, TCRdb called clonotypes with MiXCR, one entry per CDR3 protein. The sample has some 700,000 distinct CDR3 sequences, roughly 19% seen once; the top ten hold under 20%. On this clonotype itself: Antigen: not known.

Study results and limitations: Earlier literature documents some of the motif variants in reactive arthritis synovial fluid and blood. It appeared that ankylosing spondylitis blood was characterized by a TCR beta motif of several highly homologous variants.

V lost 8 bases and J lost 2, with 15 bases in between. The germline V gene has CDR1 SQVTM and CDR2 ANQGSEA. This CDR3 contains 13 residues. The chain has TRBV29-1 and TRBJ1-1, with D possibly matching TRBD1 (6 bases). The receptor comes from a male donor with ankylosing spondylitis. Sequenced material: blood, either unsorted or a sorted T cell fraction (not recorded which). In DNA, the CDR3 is TGCAGCTCCCGAGGGGGGGAAAACACTGAAGCTTTCTTT. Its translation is CSSRGGENTEAFF.